The following is a T cell receptor (beta chain) sequence with its context. The data were produced by immunoSEQ multiplex PCR, yet TCRdb's version contains in-frame clones alone and is incomplete. The table has 4,500 to 6,000 clones, around two thirds seen once. Germline trimming cut 5 bases from V and 4 bases from J; bases unmatched to any gene: 12. The CDR3 loop spans 16 amino acids. Per the germline V gene, CDR1 is SGHNT and CDR2 is YENEEA. The data derive from a study of sequential checkpoint blockade in melanoma. In the study overall: First-line arms were nivolumab then ipilimumab, or the reverse, randomized 1:1. Maintenance nivolumab came after either treatment sequence.

Treatment meaning: randomized to nivolumab then ipilimumab (arm A) or the reverse (arm B). None of the patients previously received DNA-damaging chemotherapy. From thawed PBMCs, live CD3+CD8+ cells negative for CD19 and CD56 were sorted. V gene TRBV11-3 combines with J gene TRBJ2-5; 8 bases are shared with TRBD1. This sample comprised CD8+ T cells sorted from blood (inferred from file names), obtained from a patient given nivolumab and ipilimumab in sequence. The sequence was collected from a human donor with melanoma. This CDR3 reads CASSDRTGLVGETQYF. As DNA, the CDR3 is TGTGCCAGCAGCGACCGGACAGGGTTGGTGGGAGAGACCCAGTACTTC.